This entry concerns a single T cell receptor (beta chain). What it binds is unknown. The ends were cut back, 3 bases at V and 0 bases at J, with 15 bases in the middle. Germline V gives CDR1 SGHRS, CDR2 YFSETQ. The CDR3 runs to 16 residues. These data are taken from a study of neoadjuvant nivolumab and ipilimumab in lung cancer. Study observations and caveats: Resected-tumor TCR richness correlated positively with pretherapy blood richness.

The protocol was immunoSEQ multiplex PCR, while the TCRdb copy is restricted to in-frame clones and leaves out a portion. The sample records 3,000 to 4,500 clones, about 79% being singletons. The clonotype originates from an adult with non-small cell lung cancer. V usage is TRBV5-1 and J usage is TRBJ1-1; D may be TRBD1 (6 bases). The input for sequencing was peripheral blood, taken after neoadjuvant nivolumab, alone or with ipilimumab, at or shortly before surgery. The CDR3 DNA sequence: TGCGCCAGCAGCTCAGACAGGCCAACGATGAACACTGAAGCTTTCTTT. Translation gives CASSSDRPTMNTEAFF.